The entry below gives a single T cell receptor beta chain sequence along with its context. Antigen: not known. The data were obtained in a study of cytomegalovirus exposure and HLA in healthy donors. Study-level points and caveats: The study found most TCR sequences rare, yet found some public TCRs in many donors.

Trimming shortened V by 2 bases and J by 3 bases, and 10 bases separated the two germline ends. The CDR3 consists of 14 residues. Germline lookup yields CDR1 MNHNS and CDR2 SASEGT. A multiplex PCR was run with 60 Vbeta primers and 13 Jbeta primers. Clones were read by immunoSEQ multiplex PCR, and TCRdb kept only the in-frame ones, dropping some. The sample gives fewer than 200,000 clones, roughly 79% of which show up once; about 1.3% is in the top ten. V usage is TRBV6-1 and J usage is TRBJ1-2; D is undetermined. The TCR was taken from a man aged 30 to 39 in good health and CMV-seronegative. The sample comprised PBMCs. The CDR3 is CASSELGWDYGYTF. The CDR3, as DNA: TGTGCCAGCAGTGAATTGGGCTGGGACTATGGCTACACCTTC.